The 6 T cell receptor beta chains listed next were all sequenced from one sample in a study of early stage breast cancer tumors. TCRdb's table, derived via immunoSEQ multiplex PCR, lists solely in-frame clones and lacks some. Seen here are just over 70,000 clones, approximately 80% observed once, and the top ten hold roughly 3.2%. The sequenced material came from blood. The receptors shown here come from a person between 55 and 69 years old with breast cancer.

V gene TRBV5-8 combines with J gene TRBJ1-1, with D perhaps TRBD1 (6 bases). Trimming took 4 bases from V and 5 from J, leaving 24 bases between them. Germline V gene lookup returns CDR1 SGHTS and CDR2 YDEGEE. This CDR3 region has 17 residues. This CDR3 is CASSVTPTGLGRTEAFF. Written as DNA, the CDR3 is TGTGCCAGCAGCGTAACACCGACAGGCCTGGGTCGGACTGAAGCTTTCTTT.

This chain uses TRBV5-8 with TRBJ2-3; possibly TRBD1 for D (6 bases). Germline V lookup: CDR1 SGHTS, CDR2 YDEGEE. This CDR3 has 14 amino acids. With 0 bases removed from V and 3 bases from J, the gap between germline ends came to 8 bases. This chain's CDR3 is CASSLDRATDTQYF. Written as DNA, the CDR3 is TGTGCCAGCAGCTTGGACAGGGCAACAGATACGCAGTATTTT.

The chain links TRBV7-9 to TRBJ2-3, with TRBD2 matching 8 bases. The V and J ends lost 5 bases and 1 base, in that order; junction bases with no gene match: 8. The CDR3 spans 16 residues. CDR1 is SEHNR, CDR2 FQNEAQ, per germline (reference sequence). The CDR3 DNA sequence: TGTGCCAGCAGCCCACCGGGACTAGTTGGCACAGATACGCAGTATTTT. Protein product: CASSPPGLVGTDTQYF.

The chain joins TRBV2 to TRBJ1-1; D remains ambiguous. This CDR3 has 13 residues. CDR1 and CDR2 (germline): SNHLY, FYNNEI. The V and J ends lost 4 bases and 0 bases respectively, with 6 bases between them. CDR3 bases: TGTGCCAGCAGTGTTAGCGTGAACACTGAAGCTTTCTTT. The encoded protein is CASSVSVNTEAFF.

The chain recombines TRBV25-1 with TRBJ2-7; D not certain. V was clipped by 7 bases and J by 5 bases, with 15 bases between them. Per germline, CDR1 MGHDK and CDR2 SYGVNS. The CDR3 runs to 13 residues. CDR3 residues: CASTPRRNHEQYF. The DNA for the CDR3 is TGTGCCAGCACCCCCAGAAGGAACCACGAGCAGTACTTC.

The chain recombines TRBV4-1 with TRBJ2-3, with TRBD1 matching 9 bases. The CDR3 contains 16 residues. The germline CDR1 and CDR2 sequences are MGHRA and YSYEKL. With 0 bases clipped from V and 3 bases from J, the junction kept 4 bases outside the gene matches. The DNA of the CDR3 is TGCGCCAGCAGCCAAGACCGGGGACAGGGTACAGATACGCAGTATTTT. Protein sequence: CASSQDRGQGTDTQYF.